This passage covers 22 T cell receptor beta chains from one sample sequenced in a study of blood T cell repertoires in COVID-19. Libraries were prepared by immunoSEQ multiplex PCR; TCRdb keeps only in-frame clonotypes and omits some of them. This table has under 200,000 clones, 75% to 90% appearing once. The sequenced material came from PBMCs or T cells enriched from blood (not recorded which). The receptor set was obtained from a woman in her sixties who had recovered from COVID-19.

The chain combines TRBV27 with TRBJ1-2; 7 bases fit TRBD1. Germline lookup yields CDR1 MNHEY and CDR2 SMNVEV (reference sequence). The CDR3 is 14 amino acids. J gave up 4 bases and V 4 bases, and 6 bases lay outside the gene matches. The CDR3 bases are TGTGCCAGCAGTTCCTTACAGGGGAGCTATGGCTACACCTTC. It specifies CASSSLQGSYGYTF.

The V gene is TRBV19, the J gene TRBJ1-2, with unresolved D. The CDR3 loop spans 16 amino acids. The ends were cut back, 4 bases at V and 0 bases at J, with 15 bases in the middle. CDR1 LNHDA and CDR2 SQIVND come from the germline V gene (reference sequence). CDR3 sequence reads: CASSRLQRPSNYGYTF. The CDR3 region has the DNA TGTGCCAGTAGTAGACTACAGAGACCTTCTAACTATGGCTACACCTTC.

The chain uses TRBV3-1 (or the pseudogene TRBV3-2) and TRBJ2-5, with 7 bases that match TRBD2. The CDR3 contains 12 residues. CDR1 and CDR2 from the germline V gene are LGHDT and YNNKEL (reference sequence). V trimming: 4 bases; J trimming: 5 bases; junction bases outside the gene matches: 1. This CDR3 reads CASSLLAETQYF. As DNA, the CDR3 is TGTGCCAGCAGCCTACTAGCGGAGACCCAGTACTTC.

This chain links TRBV7-5 with TRBJ1-4; TRBD1 was called by the table and not checked on the DNA. TRBV7-5 is tagged as a pseudogene. The CDR3 has 17 residues. The CDR3 loop is CVRSLKAARGLLGKLFF. The CDR3 bases are TGTGTCAGAAGCCTCAAAGCCGCCAGGGGGCTCCTAGGAAAACTGTTTTTT.

The J gene is TRBJ1-2, the V gene TRBV9; D is possibly TRBD1 (5 bases). V lost 0 bases and J 7 bases, leaving 16 bases between the germline ends. The CDR3 sequence is 15 residues long. CDR1 is SGDLS and CDR2 is YYNGEE in the germline V gene. CDR3 residues: CASSVDLGRAFGYTF. CDR3 nucleotides: TGTGCCAGCAGCGTAGATTTGGGCAGGGCATTTGGCTACACCTTC.

This sequence joins TRBV28 and TRBJ1-2; 7 bases align to TRBD1. Germline assignment: CDR1 MDHEN and CDR2 SYDVKM. The V gene end was trimmed by 5 bases and the J gene end by 4 bases; junction bases not matched to a gene: 10. The CDR3 runs 15 residues. The CDR3 DNA sequence: TGTGCCAGCAGTCCGGCGGAAGGGGGCGGCTATGGCTACACCTTC. Translating gives CASSPAEGGGYGYTF.

The rearrangement links TRBV12-3 or TRBV12-4 to TRBJ2-5; D is uncertain. The CDR3 has 13 amino acids. The V end lost 2 bases, the J end lost 6 bases, and 10 bases lay between the germline ends. The CDR3 nucleotides are TGTGCCAGCAGTTTATCTGGGCAGAAGACCCAGTACTTC. This gives the protein CASSLSGQKTQYF.

V gene TRBV28 combines with J gene TRBJ1-3; possible D gene TRBD1, 5 bases. V was pared by 6 bases and J by 0 bases, with 9 bases between. The CDR3 length is 14 residues. The germline V gene has CDR1 MDHEN and CDR2 SYDVKM. CDR3 sequence: CASSRASSGNTIYF. CDR3 DNA sequence: TGTGCCAGCAGCAGGGCGAGCTCTGGAAACACCATATATTTT.

This clone was seen a handful of times. The chain links TRBV10-2 to TRBJ1-2, with 7 bases identical to TRBD1. The CDR3 covers 14 residues. After removal of 5 bases from V and 6 bases from J, the junction contained 9 bases not matched to a gene. Germline values: CDR1 WSHSY, CDR2 SAAADI. DNA for the CDR3: TGCGCCAGCAGTCCCCTTACAGGGGATAATGGCTACACCTTC. It translates to CASSPLTGDNGYTF.

This clone was observed a few times. This chain joins TRBV6-5 and TRBJ2-5; 7 bases map to TRBD2. Germline V CDR1 and CDR2: MNHEY, SVGAGI. With V trimmed by 8 bases and J by 2 bases, 11 bases remained unmatched. The CDR3 totals 15 residues. CDR3 residues: CASSFSPGGQETQYF. The CDR3 region has the DNA TGTGCCAGCTCCTTTAGTCCGGGAGGACAAGAGACCCAGTACTTC.

V and J are TRBV30 and TRBJ1-3; possibly TRBD1 for D (6 bases). V gave up 0 bases and J gave up 4 bases, with 16 bases separating them. CDR1 and CDR2 (germline): GTSNPN, SVGIG (reference sequence). The CDR3 spans 16 residues. For the CDR3, the DNA is TGTGCCTGGAGTGTACGATCAGGGGCGAGAGGAAACACCATATATTTT. Translating gives CAWSVRSGARGNTIYF.

This clone was recorded once. The genes are TRBV11-2 and TRBJ2-1; 10 bases fit TRBD1. V lost 5 bases and J lost 7; bases outside the gene matches: 8. There are 15 residues in the CDR3. Germline lookup yields CDR1 SGHAT and CDR2 FQNNGV. CDR3 sequence: CASSERQGAGNEQFF. CDR3 DNA: TGTGCCAGCAGCGAACGACAGGGGGCTGGGAATGAGCAGTTCTTC.

This chain links TRBV7-2 with TRBJ1-6; D gene unclear. The CDR3 runs to 14 residues. Trimming stripped 0 bases from V and 4 bases from J, with 4 bases between. Germline V lookup: CDR1 SGHTA, CDR2 FQGNSA. The CDR3 loop reads CASSLATYNSPLHF. The CDR3 DNA reads TGTGCCAGCAGCTTAGCAACATATAATTCACCCCTCCACTTT. The full variable domain, in which reference TRBV7-2 and TRBJ1-6 provide the parts outside the CDR3, is GAGVSQSPSNKVTEKGKDVELRCDPISGHTALYWYRQSLGQGLEFLIYFQGNSAPDKSGLPSDRFSAERTGGSVSTLTIQRTQQEDSAVYLCASSLATYNSPLHFGNGTRLTVT.

The chain combines TRBV1 with TRBJ1-5; the table gives TRBD1 as D, unverified against the DNA. TRBV1 is designated a pseudogene. The CDR3 extends over 17 amino acids. The CDR3 bases are TGCACCAGCAGCCAGTCGGAGCGGACAGGGATCCATCAGCCCCAGCATTTT. This encodes CTSSQSERTGIHQPQHF.

CDR3 in DNA: TGTGCCAGCAGTGGGACAGGGCTCGATGGCTACACCTTC. Its protein product is CASSGTGLDGYTF. The V and J genes are TRBV2 and TRBJ1-2, with 8 bases fitting TRBD1. With V trimmed by 4 bases and J by 6 bases, 4 bases remained unmatched. Germline V gene data show CDR1 as SNHLY and CDR2 as FYNNEI. The CDR3 runs 13 residues. Filled out from reference TRBV2 and TRBJ1-2, the complete variable domain reads EPEVTQTPSHQVTQMGQEVILRCVPISNHLYFYWYRQILGQKVEFLVSFYNNEISEKSEIFDDQFSVERPDGSNFTLKIRSTKLEDSAMYFCASSGTGLDGYTFGSGTRLTVV.

The chain has TRBV10-3 and TRBJ2-7; D may be TRBD1 (6 bases). CDR1 and CDR2 from the germline V gene are ENHRY and SYGVKD. This CDR3 contains 14 residues. V was pared by 10 bases and J by 2 bases, with 18 bases between. DNA of the CDR3: TGTGCCACCACAGGGAAGATGGGGACCTACGAGCAGTACTTC. Its protein product is CATTGKMGTYEQYF.

This clone has a single count. The rearrangement joins TRBV9 to TRBJ1-3; 9 nucleotides agree with TRBD1. CDR1 is SGDLS, CDR2 YYNGEE, per germline. The CDR3 length is 16 residues. V lost 5 bases, J lost 2 bases, and 8 bases stayed unmatched. The CDR3, as DNA: TGTGCCAGCAGTTCACAGGGGGCTAGTACTGGAAACACCATATATTTT. Its translation is CASSSQGASTGNTIYF.

The chain has TRBV5-1 and TRBJ1-6, with a tentative D call TRBD1 (5 bases). Per the germline V gene, CDR1 is SGHRS and CDR2 is YFSETQ. V lost 0 bases, J lost 8 bases, and 18 bases lay in between. The CDR3 loop spans 17 amino acids. The CDR3 coding sequence is TGCGCCAGCAGCTTGGCAGGGAATGTTGATGTTGATTCACCCCTCCACTTT. Protein: CASSLAGNVDVDSPLHF.

This clone has ten or more counts. V is TRBV5-1 and J is TRBJ2-7; 9 nucleotides match TRBD1. The germline gives CDR1 SGHRS, CDR2 YFSETQ. Trimming cost V 9 bases and J 2 bases; bases outside gene matches: 9. This CDR3 contains 14 residues. The CDR3 coding sequence is TGCGCCACCGCTCCCGGGACAGGGCCCTACGAGCAGTACTTC. It encodes CATAPGTGPYEQYF.

The V gene is TRBV29-1, the J gene TRBJ1-1; D is ambiguous. The CDR3 is 11 residues long. V shed 4 bases and J shed 2 bases, with 5 bases lying between them. Per germline, CDR1 SQVTM and CDR2 ANQGSEA. The CDR3 region is CSVGYNTEAFF. In DNA, the CDR3 is TGCAGCGTTGGCTACAACACTGAAGCTTTCTTT.

V is TRBV21-1 and J is TRBJ2-7; no DNA check was done on the table's D call, TRBD2. TRBV21-1 is marked as a pseudogene. The CDR3 consists of 20 residues. The CDR3 spells CASSKRGGRGGESSSYEQYF. CDR3 DNA: TGTGCCAGCAGCAAAAGGGGCGGCAGGGGAGGGGAAAGTTCCTCCTACGAGCAGTACTTC.

The chain employs TRBV29-1 and TRBJ1-1; weak D call: TRBD1 (5 bases). The V gene's germline CDR1 is SQVTM and CDR2 ANQGSEA. Trimming removed 6 bases at V and 0 bases at J, with 14 bases between. This CDR3 has 14 amino acids. The CDR3, as DNA: TGCAGCGTGGCTATAGGGGTCATGAACACTGAAGCTTTCTTT. This sequence encodes CSVAIGVMNTEAFF.